The 31 T cell receptor beta chains below come from one sample, sequenced in a study of Graves' ophthalmopathy and Graves' hyperthyroidism. RNA transcripts were the source from which TCR beta CDR3 regions were amplified. First-round RT-PCR used HTBI primers; second-round multiplex PCR followed. TCRdb re-called the multiplex PCR reads with MiXCR, one entry per CDR3 protein. The sample holds a few hundred thousand distinct CDR3 sequences, around 21% seen once. The source material was peripheral blood. These receptors were obtained from a woman aged 18-29 years with stable Graves' hyperthyroidism.

This clonotype was observed many times. The chain joins TRBV2 to TRBJ2-7, with TRBD2 identical over 7 bases. J lost 0 bases, V lost 1 base, and 3 bases had no gene match. CDR3 length: 15 amino acids. CDR1 is SNHLY and CDR2 is FYNNEI in the germline V gene. The CDR3 sequence: CASSEGTRSSYEQYF. As DNA, the CDR3 is TGTGCCAGCAGTGAAGGGACTAGGAGCTCCTACGAGCAGTACTTC.

This clonotype was recorded at least ten times. V is TRBV2 and J is TRBJ1-5; D is possibly TRBD1 (5 bases). The CDR3 loop spans 13 amino acids. Trimming took 6 bases from V and 4 from J, leaving 10 bases between them. From germline, CDR1 is SNHLY and CDR2 FYNNEI. The CDR3 bases are TGTGCCAGCAGGGTGGACATTAATCAGCCCCAGCATTTT. Translating gives CASRVDINQPQHF. The whole variable domain, filled in from reference TRBV2 and TRBJ1-5, reads EPEVTQTPSHQVTQMGQEVILRCVPISNHLYFYWYRQILGQKVEFLVSFYNNEISEKSEIFDDQFSVERPDGSNFTLKIRSTKLEDSAMYFCASRVDINQPQHFGDGTRLSIL.

This clonotype was observed at least ten times. The chain uses TRBV12-3 or TRBV12-4 and TRBJ2-7; D is unclear. Trimming shortened V by 3 bases and J by 5 bases, and 11 bases separated the two germline ends. The length of the CDR3 is 13 residues. In DNA form, the CDR3 reads TGTGCCAGCAGTTTGTTCTCAGCGAACGAGCAGTACTTC. The encoded protein is CASSLFSANEQYF.

This clonotype was detected ten times or more. The chain is built from TRBV6-4 and TRBJ2-5; 13 bases fit TRBD2. Germline V gene data show CDR1 as MRHNA and CDR2 as SNTAGT. This CDR3 has 19 residues. With V trimmed by 2 bases and J by 1 base, 10 bases remained unmatched. CDR3 region: CASSDPGLAGLPFQETQYF. For the CDR3, the DNA is TGTGCCAGCAGTGACCCGGGACTAGCGGGGCTACCGTTCCAAGAGACCCAGTACTTC.

With respect to this clonotype: A much larger clone sits a single nucleotide away, making a read error possible. This chain joins TRBV24-1 and TRBJ1-5; D is perhaps TRBD1 (6 bases). The CDR3 has 14 amino acids. Per germline, CDR1 KGHDR and CDR2 SFDVKD. The CDR3 spells CAISEARGNQPQHF. CDR3 sequence (DNA): TGTGCCATCAGTGAGGCGAGGGGGAATCAGCCCCAGCATTTT.

This clonotype was found many times. The chain has TRBV28 and TRBJ1-6, with a tentative D call TRBD1 (5 bases). The CDR3 consists of 12 residues. Trimming stripped 5 bases from V and 14 bases from J, with 13 bases between. The germline V gene encodes CDR1 MDHEN and CDR2 SYDVKM. Here the CDR3 DNA reads TGTGCCAGCAGTCTACGGGACGGCTCCCTCCACTTT. This sequence encodes CASSLRDGSLHF.

This clonotype was recorded many times. The V and J genes are TRBV20-1 and TRBJ2-7; D unclear. Germline loops: CDR1 DFQATT, CDR2 SNEGSKA (reference sequence). The ends were cut back, 4 bases at V and 3 bases at J, with 19 bases in the middle. This CDR3 is built from 15 residues. DNA of the CDR3: TGCAGTGCTACCCCCCTAGTGAGACCCAACTACGAGCAGTACTTC. It specifies CSATPLVRPNYEQYF.

The sample holds many counts of this clonotype. The genes are TRBV4-2 and TRBJ1-5; possibly TRBD1 for D (5 bases). V lost 1 base and J lost 3, with 10 bases in between. The CDR3 is 15 residues long. Per germline, CDR1 LGHNA and CDR2 YNFKEQ. CDR3 nucleotides: TGTGCCAGCAGCCAAGGGAGACAGTACAATCAGCCCCAGCATTTT. Amino acid sequence: CASSQGRQYNQPQHF.

The chain employs TRBV6-1 and TRBJ2-1; 7 bases match TRBD1. The CDR3 covers 17 residues. V lost 2 bases, J lost 0 bases, and 7 bases stayed unmatched. CDR1 MNHNS and CDR2 SASEGT come from the germline V gene. The CDR3 DNA reads TGTGCCAGCAGTGAAACCCCGGACAGGCCCTCCTACAATGAGCAGTTCTTC. Translated, it gives CASSETPDRPSYNEQFF.

This clonotype was seen at least ten times. Here the CDR3 reads CASTLGTNGNTIYF. CDR3 nucleotides: TGTGCCAGCACCTTGGGGACAAACGGGAACACCATATATTTT. The chain links TRBV28 to TRBJ1-3; tentatively, D is TRBD1 (6 bases). The V gene lost 7 bases and the J gene lost 7 bases, with 17 bases spanning the gap. The CDR3 is 14 residues long. CDR1 MDHEN and CDR2 SYDVKM come from the germline V gene.

J is TRBJ2-5 and V is TRBV6-2 or TRBV6-3; D is possibly TRBD1 (6 bases). The CDR3 length is 15 residues. CDR1 is MNHEY, CDR2 SVGEGT, per germline. V was clipped by 8 bases and J by 1 base, with 17 bases between them. CDR3 DNA sequence: TGTGCCAGCGCTCAGGGGCCATGGGCCCAAGAGACCCAGTACTTC. Translation: CASAQGPWAQETQYF.

This clonotype appeared many times. The chain joins TRBV12-3 or TRBV12-4 to TRBJ1-1; 7 bases line up with TRBD1. With 5 bases clipped from V and 3 bases from J, the junction kept 6 bases outside the gene matches. CDR3 length: 14 amino acids. CDR3 DNA sequence: TGTGCCAGCAGTCTAAGGGGGCTTGACACTGAAGCTTTCTTT. Translating gives CASSLRGLDTEAFF.

This clonotype was seen ten or more times. The chain joins TRBV2 to TRBJ2-5; D unresolved. Germline V gene data show CDR1 as SNHLY and CDR2 as FYNNEI. The CDR3 consists of 13 residues. The V end was cut by 2 bases, the J end by 5 bases, with 9 bases between. Written as DNA, the CDR3 is TGTGCCAGCAGTGAATTGCGGACGGAGACCCAGTACTTC. Protein sequence: CASSELRTETQYF.

This clonotype has ten or more counts. The J gene is TRBJ1-5, the V gene TRBV19; 11 bases map to TRBD1. CDR1 and CDR2 (germline): LNHDA, SQIVND (reference sequence). The CDR3 is 17 residues long. J lost 0 bases, V lost 6 bases, and 7 bases had no gene match. The CDR3 region has the DNA TGTGCCAGTAGGGACAGGGGGCGAGGGGGTAGCAATCAGCCCCAGCATTTT. Translated: CASRDRGRGGSNQPQHF.

Ten or more counts support this clonotype. This sequence joins TRBV25-1 and TRBJ2-7; TRBD2 might be the D (5 bases). Germline-derived CDR1 and CDR2 are MGHDK and SYGVNS. Trimming took 1 base from V and 0 from J, leaving 16 bases between them. CDR3 size: 17 residues. The CDR3 sequence is CASSESPGVRSSYEQYF. CDR3 sequence (DNA): TGTGCCAGCAGTGAATCCCCCGGGGTACGGAGCTCCTACGAGCAGTACTTC.

This clonotype was seen repeatedly, ten times or more. This rearrangement joins TRBV5-1 to TRBJ2-7; D is possibly TRBD1 or TRBD2 (5 bases each). The CDR3 covers 16 residues. Germline assignment: CDR1 SGHRS and CDR2 YFSETQ. V lost 4 bases to trimming and J lost 0 bases, with 17 bases between them. As DNA, the CDR3 is TGCGCCAGCAGCCCGAGAGTATCAGGGAGCTCCTACGAGCAGTACTTC. It yields the protein CASSPRVSGSSYEQYF.

The chain is built from TRBV28 and TRBJ1-2; D is uncertain. V was shortened by 6 bases and J by 7 bases, with 12 bases between the two germline ends. CDR1 MDHEN and CDR2 SYDVKM come from the germline V gene. The CDR3 loop spans 12 amino acids. This chain's CDR3 is CASSIGAGGYTF. CDR3 in DNA: TGTGCCAGCAGCATAGGAGCGGGTGGCTACACCTTC.

This clonotype was counted at least ten times. The rearrangement uses TRBV2 and TRBJ2-4, with D unresolved. Trimming shortened V by 1 base and J by 1 base, and 11 bases separated the two germline ends. There are 16 residues in the CDR3. Per the germline V gene, CDR1 is SNHLY and CDR2 is FYNNEI. CDR3 DNA sequence: TGTGCCAGCAGTGAAGAGTCACCGAGGGCCAAAAACATTCAGTACTTC. Translated, it gives CASSEESPRAKNIQYF.

Many counts were recorded for this clonotype. The chain recombines TRBV2 with TRBJ2-7; D call uncertain. The CDR3 contains 13 residues. Germline V lookup: CDR1 SNHLY, CDR2 FYNNEI. V dropped 1 base and J dropped 2 bases, with 6 bases sitting between them. As DNA, the CDR3 is TGTGCCAGCAGTGAAGGCCAAACCTACGAGCAGTACTTC. Translating gives CASSEGQTYEQYF.

This clonotype was seen a handful of times. The chain joins TRBV30 to TRBJ2-7; D gene unclear. CDR1 and CDR2 (germline): GTSNPN, SVGIG (reference sequence). The CDR3 totals 12 residues. With 1 base removed from V and 8 bases from J, the gap between germline ends came to 12 bases. CDR3 amino acids: CAWSEDIGQQYF. The CDR3 nucleotides are TGTGCCTGGAGTGAGGATATAGGACAGCAGTACTTC.

This clonotype was picked up a small number of times. The rearrangement links TRBV18 to TRBJ2-2; D gene uncertain. This CDR3 has 15 residues. V was pared by 1 base and J by 5 bases, with 11 bases between. Germline CDR1 is KGHSH and CDR2 is LQKENI. The CDR3 loop is CASSPLYRRTGELFF. CDR3 nucleotides: TGTGCCAGCTCACCACTTTATCGTCGGACCGGGGAGCTGTTTTTT.

This clonotype has more than one count but fewer than ten. As DNA, the CDR3 is TGTGCCAGCAGTTTTTCGGGCAGGGGGAACACTGAAGCTTTCTTT. Its translation is CASSFSGRGNTEAFF. This sequence joins TRBV12-3 or TRBV12-4 and TRBJ1-1; the D gene is possibly TRBD1 (6 bases). V was trimmed by 3 bases and J by 1 base, leaving 12 bases between them. The CDR3 loop spans 15 amino acids.

On this clonotype: The junction departs from germline at one end; a sequencing error may be responsible. The chain joins TRBV10-3 to TRBJ1-1; no clear D. CDR3 length equals 13 residues. Germline CDR1 and CDR2: ENHRY and SYGVKD. The chain's CDR3 is CAISERLNTEACF. In DNA form, the CDR3 reads TGTGCCATCAGTGAGCGGCTGAACACTGAGGCTTGCTTT.

This clonotype was picked up many times. The chain links TRBV6-2 or TRBV6-3 to TRBJ2-5; TRBD1 is a possible D gene (6 bases). CDR1 is MNHEY and CDR2 is SVGEGT in the germline V gene. Trimming removed 7 bases at V and 5 bases at J, with 14 bases between. There are 13 residues in the CDR3. The CDR3 loop is CASTETGRETQYF. The CDR3 nucleotides read TGTGCCAGCACCGAAACAGGGCGGGAGACCCAGTACTTC.

This clonotype was detected once. The chain has TRBV11-3 and TRBJ1-5; unclear D gene. This CDR3 is 13 amino acids long. Trimming shortened V by 0 bases and J by 7 bases, and 7 bases separated the two germline ends. The V gene's germline CDR1 is SGHNT and CDR2 YENEEA. For the CDR3, the DNA is TGTGCCAGCAGCTTAGATCAAACCCAGCCCCAGCATTTT. Protein: CASSLDQTQPQHF.

This clonotype showed up many times. V and J are TRBV4-1 and TRBJ2-5; tentatively, D is TRBD1 or TRBD2 (6 bases each). Trimming took 2 bases from V and 5 from J, leaving 18 bases between them. Germline loops: CDR1 MGHRA, CDR2 YSYEKL. This CDR3 comprises 16 residues. CDR3 nucleotides: TGCGCCAGCAGCCAAAGGGGGACTCGTTCATGGGAGACCCAGTACTTC. Translated: CASSQRGTRSWETQYF.

In this sample, this clonotype turned up many times. The V and J genes are TRBV6-5 and TRBJ2-5, with D perhaps TRBD2 (5 bases). This CDR3 region has 15 residues. Trimming removed 0 bases from V and 5 bases from J, with 13 bases in between. Per the germline V gene, CDR1 is MNHEY and CDR2 is SVGAGI. The CDR3 bases are TGTGCCAGCAGTTACTCTAGTACGGGATGGGAGACCCAGTACTTC. Translation: CASSYSSTGWETQYF.

The table lists this clonotype with many counts. The rearrangement uses TRBV28 and TRBJ2-5; D may be TRBD2 (6 bases). Trimming pared 5 bases from V and 5 bases from J, leaving 27 bases between. The CDR3 runs 18 residues. The V gene's germline CDR1 is MDHEN and CDR2 SYDVKM. This CDR3 is CASSPPMNWATEGETQYF. CDR3 bases: TGTGCCAGCAGTCCACCGATGAATTGGGCTACGGAGGGTGAGACCCAGTACTTC.

Note on this clonotype: At one end the junction does not follow the germline gene, possibly because of a read error. The genes are TRBV6-2 or TRBV6-3 and TRBJ2-7; a possible D gene is TRBD2 (6 bases). Germline CDR1 MNHEY, CDR2 SVGEGT. This CDR3 is 13 amino acids long. DNA of the CDR3: TGTGCCAGCAGTTACTTTTCGGACTACGAACAGTACTTC. It is translated as CASSYFSDYEQYF.

CDR3 DNA sequence: TGCAGTGCTACGGACAGGGGGGACGAGCAGTACTTC. Its translation: CSATDRGDEQYF. The V call is TRBV20-1, the J call TRBJ2-7; 10 bases agree with TRBD1. V lost 4 bases and J lost 5; bases outside the gene matches: 2. The germline gives CDR1 DFQATT, CDR2 SNEGSKA (reference sequence). The CDR3 loop spans 12 amino acids.

In its sample, this clonotype was seen many times. CDR3 amino acids: CATSDLQQGDYEQYF. CDR3 DNA: TGTGCCACCAGTGATTTGCAGCAGGGGGACTACGAGCAGTACTTC. The rearrangement uses TRBV24-1 and TRBJ2-7, with 7 bases identical to TRBD1. With V trimmed by 0 bases and J by 3 bases, 4 bases remained unmatched. Germline V lookup: CDR1 KGHDR, CDR2 SFDVKD. The CDR3 is 15 amino acids.